Included here is one T cell receptor beta chain sequence, with context. This sample stems from a study of CD8 T cells in ankylosing spondylitis. This CDR3 has 15 amino acids. The germline gives CDR1 MDHEN, CDR2 SYDVKM. The V and J ends lost 1 base and 5 bases, in that order; junction bases with no gene match: 4. TCRdb re-called the 5' RACE reads with MiXCR, one entry per CDR3 protein. The table has about 160,000 distinct CDR3 sequences, approximately 20% seen once. The sequence was collected from a male donor with ankylosing spondylitis or in good health (not recorded which). The V and J genes are TRBV28 and TRBJ2-1, with 8 bases fitting TRBD1. The sample taken for sequencing was blood, either unsorted or a sorted T cell fraction (not recorded which). CDR3 amino acids: CASSLSGQEDNEQFF. CDR3 nucleotides: TGTGCCAGCAGTTTATCGGGACAGGAGGACAATGAGCAGTTCTTC.